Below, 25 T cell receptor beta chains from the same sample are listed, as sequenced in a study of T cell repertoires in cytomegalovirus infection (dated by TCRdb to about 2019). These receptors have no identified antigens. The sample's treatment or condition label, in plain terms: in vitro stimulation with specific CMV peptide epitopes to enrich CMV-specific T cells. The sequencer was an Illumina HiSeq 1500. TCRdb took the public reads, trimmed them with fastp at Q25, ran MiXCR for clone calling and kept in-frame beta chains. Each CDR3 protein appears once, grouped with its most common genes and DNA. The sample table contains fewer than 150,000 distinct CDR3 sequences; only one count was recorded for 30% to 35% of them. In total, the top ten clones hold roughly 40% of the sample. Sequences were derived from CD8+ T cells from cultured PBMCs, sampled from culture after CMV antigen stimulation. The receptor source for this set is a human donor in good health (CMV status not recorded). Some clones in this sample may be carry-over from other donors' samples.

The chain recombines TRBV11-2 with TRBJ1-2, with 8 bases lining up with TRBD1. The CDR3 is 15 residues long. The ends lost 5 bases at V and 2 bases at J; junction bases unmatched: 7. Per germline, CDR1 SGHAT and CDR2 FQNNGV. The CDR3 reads CASSRGTGLNYGYTF. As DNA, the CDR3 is TGTGCCAGCAGCCGCGGGACAGGTCTAAACTATGGCTACACCTTC.

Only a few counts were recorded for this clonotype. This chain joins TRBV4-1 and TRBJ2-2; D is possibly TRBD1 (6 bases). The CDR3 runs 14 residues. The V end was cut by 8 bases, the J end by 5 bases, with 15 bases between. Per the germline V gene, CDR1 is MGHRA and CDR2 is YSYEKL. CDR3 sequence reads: CASAHREGTGELFF. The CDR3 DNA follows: TGCGCCAGCGCCCACAGGGAAGGGACCGGGGAGCTGTTTTTT.

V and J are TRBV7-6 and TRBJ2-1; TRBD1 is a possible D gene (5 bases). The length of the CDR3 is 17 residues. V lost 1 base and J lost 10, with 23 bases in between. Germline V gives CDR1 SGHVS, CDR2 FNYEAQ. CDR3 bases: TGTGCCAGCAGCTTAGTCGCAGGGTTGGGTCTATTGTCCGAGCAGTTCTTC. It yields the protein CASSLVAGLGLLSEQFF.

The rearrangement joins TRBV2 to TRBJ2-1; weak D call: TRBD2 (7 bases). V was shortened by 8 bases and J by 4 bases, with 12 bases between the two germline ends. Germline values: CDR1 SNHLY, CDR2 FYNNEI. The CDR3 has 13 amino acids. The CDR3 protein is CASGGARYNEQFF. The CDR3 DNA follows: TGTGCCAGCGGGGGGGCGAGATACAATGAGCAGTTCTTC.

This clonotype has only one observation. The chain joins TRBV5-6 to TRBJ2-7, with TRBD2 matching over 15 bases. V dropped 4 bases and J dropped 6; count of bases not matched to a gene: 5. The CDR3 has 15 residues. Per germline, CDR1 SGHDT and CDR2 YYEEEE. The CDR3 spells CASSDGTSGGLEQYF. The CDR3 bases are TGTGCCAGCAGCGACGGGACTAGCGGGGGGCTCGAGCAGTACTTC.

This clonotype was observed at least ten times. The CDR3 sequence is CASSLVAKTALGEKLFF. CDR3 coding DNA: TGTGCCAGCAGCTTGGTCGCGAAGACAGCCCTAGGAGAAAAACTGTTTTTT. The V and J genes are TRBV7-6 and TRBJ1-4, with D tentatively TRBD1 (5 bases). CDR3 length equals 17 residues. V lost 3 bases to trimming and J lost 8 bases, with 22 bases between them. Germline lookup yields CDR1 SGHVS and CDR2 FNYEAQ.

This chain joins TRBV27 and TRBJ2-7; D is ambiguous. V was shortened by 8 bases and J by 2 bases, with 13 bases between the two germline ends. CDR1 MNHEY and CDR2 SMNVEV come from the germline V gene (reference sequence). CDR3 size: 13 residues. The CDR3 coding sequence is TGTGCCAGCGGTATGGGGTCCCCCTACGAGCAGTACTTC. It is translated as CASGMGSPYEQYF.

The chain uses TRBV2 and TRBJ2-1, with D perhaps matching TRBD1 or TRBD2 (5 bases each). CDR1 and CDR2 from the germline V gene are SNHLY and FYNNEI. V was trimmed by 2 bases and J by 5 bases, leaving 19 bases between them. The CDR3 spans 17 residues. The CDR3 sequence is CASSEPLHGTRDNEQFF. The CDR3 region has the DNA TGTGCCAGCAGTGAACCTCTCCACGGGACGCGGGACAATGAGCAGTTCTTC.

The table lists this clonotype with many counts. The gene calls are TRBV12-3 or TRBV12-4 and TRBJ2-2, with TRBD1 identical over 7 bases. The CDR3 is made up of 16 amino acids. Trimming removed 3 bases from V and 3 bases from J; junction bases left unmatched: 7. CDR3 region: CASSFPGQAHTGELFF. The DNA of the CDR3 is TGTGCCAGCAGTTTCCCCGGACAGGCACACACCGGGGAGCTGTTTTTT.

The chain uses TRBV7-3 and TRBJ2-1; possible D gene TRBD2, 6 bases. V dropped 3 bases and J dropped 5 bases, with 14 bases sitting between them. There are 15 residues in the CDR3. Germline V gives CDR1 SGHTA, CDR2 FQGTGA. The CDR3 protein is CASSFSGTYHNEQFF. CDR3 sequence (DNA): TGTGCCAGCAGCTTTTCCGGGACTTACCACAATGAGCAGTTCTTC.

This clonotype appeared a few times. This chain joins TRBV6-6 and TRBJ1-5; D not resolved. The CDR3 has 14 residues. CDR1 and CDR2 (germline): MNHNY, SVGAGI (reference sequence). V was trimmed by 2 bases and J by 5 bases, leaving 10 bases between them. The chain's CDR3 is CASSYLGTDQPQHF. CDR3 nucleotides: TGTGCCAGCAGTTACCTCGGCACCGATCAGCCCCAGCATTTT.

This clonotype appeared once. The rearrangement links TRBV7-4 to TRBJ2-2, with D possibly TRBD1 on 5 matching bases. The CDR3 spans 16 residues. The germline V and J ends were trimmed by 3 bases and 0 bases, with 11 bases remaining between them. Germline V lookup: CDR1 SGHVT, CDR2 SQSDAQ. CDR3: CASSFLWGANTGELFF. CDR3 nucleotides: TGTGCCAGCAGCTTCCTATGGGGCGCGAACACCGGGGAGCTGTTTTTT.

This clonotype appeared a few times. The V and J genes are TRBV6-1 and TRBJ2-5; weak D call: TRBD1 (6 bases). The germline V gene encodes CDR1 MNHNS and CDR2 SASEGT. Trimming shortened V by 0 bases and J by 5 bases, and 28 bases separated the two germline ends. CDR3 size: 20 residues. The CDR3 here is CASSEARAWMGAEILETQYF. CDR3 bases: TGTGCCAGCAGTGAAGCGCGGGCCTGGATGGGGGCAGAGATTCTGGAGACCCAGTACTTC.

For the CDR3, the DNA is TGTGCCAGCAGCTTAGTCGGGGGCCCCAAGTCCTACGAGCAGTACTTC. It codes for CASSLVGGPKSYEQYF. The J gene is TRBJ2-7, the V gene TRBV7-4; the D call may be TRBD1 or TRBD2 (6 bases each). The germline V and J ends were trimmed by 1 base and 1 base, with 14 bases remaining between them. The germline gives CDR1 SGHVT, CDR2 SQSDAQ. The CDR3 is 16 residues long.

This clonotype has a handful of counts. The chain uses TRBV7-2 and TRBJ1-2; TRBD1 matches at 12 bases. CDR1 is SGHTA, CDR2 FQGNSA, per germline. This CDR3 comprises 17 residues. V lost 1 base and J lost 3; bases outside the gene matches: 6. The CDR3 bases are TGTGCCAGCAGCTTAGTGGGACAGGGGGCTGGGGACTATGGCTACACCTTC. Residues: CASSLVGQGAGDYGYTF.

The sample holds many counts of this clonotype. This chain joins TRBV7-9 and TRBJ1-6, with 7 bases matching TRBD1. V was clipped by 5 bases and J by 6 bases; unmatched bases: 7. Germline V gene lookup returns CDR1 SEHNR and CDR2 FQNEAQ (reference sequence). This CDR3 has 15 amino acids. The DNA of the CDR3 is TGTGCCAGCAGCACCGGGACAGATCCTAATTCACCCCTCCACTTT. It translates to CASSTGTDPNSPLHF.

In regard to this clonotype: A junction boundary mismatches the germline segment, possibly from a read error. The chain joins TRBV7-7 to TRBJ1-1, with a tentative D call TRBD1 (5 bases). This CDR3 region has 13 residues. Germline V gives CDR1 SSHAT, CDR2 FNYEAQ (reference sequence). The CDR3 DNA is TGTGCTAGCAGCGTGGGGCTTGAGACTGAAGCTTTCTTT. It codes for CASSVGLETEAFF.

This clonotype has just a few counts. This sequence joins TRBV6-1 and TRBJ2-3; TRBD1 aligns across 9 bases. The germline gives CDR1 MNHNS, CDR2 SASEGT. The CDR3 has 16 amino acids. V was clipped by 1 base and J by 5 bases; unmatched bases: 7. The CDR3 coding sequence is TGTGCCAGCAGTGAAGAGGGACAGGGCCTTCAAGATACGCAGTATTTT. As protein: CASSEEGQGLQDTQYF.

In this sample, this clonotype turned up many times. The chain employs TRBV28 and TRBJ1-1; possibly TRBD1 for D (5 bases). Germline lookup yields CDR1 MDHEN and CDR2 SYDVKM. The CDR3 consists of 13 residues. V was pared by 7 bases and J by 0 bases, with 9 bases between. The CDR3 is CASIGTVNTEAFF. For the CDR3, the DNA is TGTGCCAGCATCGGGACCGTGAACACTGAAGCTTTCTTT.

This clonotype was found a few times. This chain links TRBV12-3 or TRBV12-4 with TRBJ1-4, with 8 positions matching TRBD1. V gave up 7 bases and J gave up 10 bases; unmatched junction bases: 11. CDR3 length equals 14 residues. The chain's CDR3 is CASTLGAGGGKLFF. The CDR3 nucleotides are TGTGCCAGCACCTTGGGGGCAGGGGGCGGAAAACTGTTTTTT.

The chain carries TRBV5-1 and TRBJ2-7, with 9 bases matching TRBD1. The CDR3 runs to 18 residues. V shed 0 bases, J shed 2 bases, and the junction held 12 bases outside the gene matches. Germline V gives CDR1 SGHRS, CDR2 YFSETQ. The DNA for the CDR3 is TGCGCCAGCAGCTTGGCCGTTGCCACCGGGACAGGGCCCTACGAGCAGTACTTC. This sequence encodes CASSLAVATGTGPYEQYF.

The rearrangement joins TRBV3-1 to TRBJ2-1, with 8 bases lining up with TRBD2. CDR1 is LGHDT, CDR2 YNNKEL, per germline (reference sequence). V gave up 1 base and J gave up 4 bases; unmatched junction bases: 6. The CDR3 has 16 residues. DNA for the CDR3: TGTGCCAGCAGCCAAGCTGGCGGGGGGACTTACAATGAGCAGTTCTTC. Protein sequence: CASSQAGGGTYNEQFF.

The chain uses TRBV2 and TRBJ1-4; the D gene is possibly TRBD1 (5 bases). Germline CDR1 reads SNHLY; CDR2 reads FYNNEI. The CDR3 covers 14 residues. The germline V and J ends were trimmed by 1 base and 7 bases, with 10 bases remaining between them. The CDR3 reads CASSEGGTVEKLFF. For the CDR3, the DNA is TGTGCCAGCAGTGAAGGGGGGACGGTTGAAAAACTGTTTTTT.

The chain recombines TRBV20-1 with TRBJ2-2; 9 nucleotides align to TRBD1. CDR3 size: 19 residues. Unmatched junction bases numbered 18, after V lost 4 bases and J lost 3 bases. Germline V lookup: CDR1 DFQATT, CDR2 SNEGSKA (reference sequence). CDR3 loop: CSAIPGTGQPVRDTGELFF. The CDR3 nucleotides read TGCAGTGCTATTCCAGGGACAGGGCAACCCGTACGGGACACCGGGGAGCTGTTTTTT.

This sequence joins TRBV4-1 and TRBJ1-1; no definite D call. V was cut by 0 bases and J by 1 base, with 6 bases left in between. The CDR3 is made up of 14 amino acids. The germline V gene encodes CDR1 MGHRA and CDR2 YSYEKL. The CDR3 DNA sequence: TGCGCCAGCAGCCAAGATGGGAGGAACACTGAAGCTTTCTTT. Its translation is CASSQDGRNTEAFF.